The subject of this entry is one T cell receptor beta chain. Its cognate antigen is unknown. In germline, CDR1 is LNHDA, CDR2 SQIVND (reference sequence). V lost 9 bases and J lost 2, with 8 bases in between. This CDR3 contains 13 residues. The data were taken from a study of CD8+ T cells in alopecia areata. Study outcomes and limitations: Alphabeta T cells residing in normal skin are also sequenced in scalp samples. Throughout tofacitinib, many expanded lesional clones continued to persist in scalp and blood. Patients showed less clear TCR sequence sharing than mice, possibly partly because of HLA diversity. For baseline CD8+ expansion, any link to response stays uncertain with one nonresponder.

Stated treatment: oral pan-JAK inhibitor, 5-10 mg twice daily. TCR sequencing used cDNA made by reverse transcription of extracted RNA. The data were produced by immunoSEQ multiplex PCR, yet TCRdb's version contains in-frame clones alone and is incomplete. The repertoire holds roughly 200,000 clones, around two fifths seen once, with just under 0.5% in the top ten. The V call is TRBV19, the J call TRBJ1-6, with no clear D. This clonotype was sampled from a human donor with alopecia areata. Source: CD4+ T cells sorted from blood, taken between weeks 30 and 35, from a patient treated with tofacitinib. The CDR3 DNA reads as TGTGCCAGCCGACGGGCCTATAATTCACCCCTCCACTTT. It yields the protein CASRRAYNSPLHF.